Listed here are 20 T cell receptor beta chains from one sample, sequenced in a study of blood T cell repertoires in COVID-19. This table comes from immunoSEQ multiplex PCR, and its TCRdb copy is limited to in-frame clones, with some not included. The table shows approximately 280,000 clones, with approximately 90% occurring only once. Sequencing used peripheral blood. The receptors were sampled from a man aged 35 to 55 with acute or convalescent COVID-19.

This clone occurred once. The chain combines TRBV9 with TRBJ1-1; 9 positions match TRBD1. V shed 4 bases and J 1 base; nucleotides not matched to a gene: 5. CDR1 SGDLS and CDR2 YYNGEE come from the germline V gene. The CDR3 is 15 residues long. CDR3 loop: CASSPTGQGNTEAFF. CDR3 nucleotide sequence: TGTGCCAGCAGCCCCACGGGACAGGGGAACACTGAAGCTTTCTTT.

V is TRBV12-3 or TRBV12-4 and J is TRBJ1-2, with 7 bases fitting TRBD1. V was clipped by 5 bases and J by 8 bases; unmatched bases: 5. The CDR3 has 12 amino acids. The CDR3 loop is CASSRQGGGYTF. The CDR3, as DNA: TGTGCCAGCAGTCGACAGGGTGGAGGCTACACCTTC.

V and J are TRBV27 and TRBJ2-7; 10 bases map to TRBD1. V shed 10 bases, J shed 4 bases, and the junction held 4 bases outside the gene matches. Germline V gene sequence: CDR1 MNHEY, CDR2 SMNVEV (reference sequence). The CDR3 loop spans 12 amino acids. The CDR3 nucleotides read TGTGCCACCAGGACAGGGGGGTACGAGCAGTACTTC. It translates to CATRTGGYEQYF.

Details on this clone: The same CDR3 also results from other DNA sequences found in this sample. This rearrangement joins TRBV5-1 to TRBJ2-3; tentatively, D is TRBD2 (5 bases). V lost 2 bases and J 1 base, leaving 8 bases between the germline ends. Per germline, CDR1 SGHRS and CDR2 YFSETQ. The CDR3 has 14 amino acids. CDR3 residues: CASSLTAGTDTQYF. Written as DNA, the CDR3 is TGCGCCAGCAGCTTAACAGCGGGCACAGATACGCAGTATTTT.

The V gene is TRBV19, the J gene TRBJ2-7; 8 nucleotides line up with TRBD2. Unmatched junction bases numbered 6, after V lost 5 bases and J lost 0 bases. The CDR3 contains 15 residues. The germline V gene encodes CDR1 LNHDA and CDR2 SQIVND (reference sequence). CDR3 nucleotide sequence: TGTGCCAGTAGTGATAGCGGGACTAGCTCCTACGAGCAGTACTTC. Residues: CASSDSGTSSYEQYF. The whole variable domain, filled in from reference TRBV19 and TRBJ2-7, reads DGGITQSPKYLFRKEGQNVTLSCEQNLNHDAMYWYRQDPGQGLRLIYYSQIVNDFQKGDIAEGYSVSREKKESFPLTVTSAQKNPTAFYLCASSDSGTSSYEQYFGPGTRLTVT.

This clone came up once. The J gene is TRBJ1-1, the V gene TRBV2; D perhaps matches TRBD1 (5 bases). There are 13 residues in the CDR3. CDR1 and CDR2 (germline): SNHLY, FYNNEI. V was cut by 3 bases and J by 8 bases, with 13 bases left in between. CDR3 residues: CASSDWGREEAFF. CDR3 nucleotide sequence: TGTGCCAGCAGTGACTGGGGGAGGGAAGAAGCTTTCTTT. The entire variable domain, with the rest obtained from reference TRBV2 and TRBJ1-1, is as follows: EPEVTQTPSHQVTQMGQEVILRCVPISNHLYFYWYRQILGQKVEFLVSFYNNEISEKSEIFDDQFSVERPDGSNFTLKIRSTKLEDSAMYFCASSDWGREEAFFGQGTRLTVV.

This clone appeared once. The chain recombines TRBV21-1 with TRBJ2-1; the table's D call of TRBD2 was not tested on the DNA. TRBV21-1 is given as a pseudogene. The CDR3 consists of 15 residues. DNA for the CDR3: TGTGCCAGCAGTCAAAGGGAGACTAGCAGAAATGAGCAGTTCTTC. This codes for CASSQRETSRNEQFF.

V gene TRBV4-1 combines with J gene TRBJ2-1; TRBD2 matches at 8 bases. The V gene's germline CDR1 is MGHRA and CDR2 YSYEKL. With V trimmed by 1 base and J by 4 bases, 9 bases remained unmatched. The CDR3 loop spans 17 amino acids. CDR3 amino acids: CASSQGYGGGPYNEQFF. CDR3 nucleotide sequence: TGCGCCAGCAGCCAAGGCTACGGGGGGGGGCCTTACAATGAGCAGTTCTTC.

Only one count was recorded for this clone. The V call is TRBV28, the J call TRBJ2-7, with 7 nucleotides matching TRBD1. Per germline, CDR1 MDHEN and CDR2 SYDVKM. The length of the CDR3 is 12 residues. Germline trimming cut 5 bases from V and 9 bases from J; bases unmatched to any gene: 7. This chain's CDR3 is CASSRQGIGQYF. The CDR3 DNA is TGTGCCAGCAGTCGACAGGGTATAGGGCAGTACTTC.

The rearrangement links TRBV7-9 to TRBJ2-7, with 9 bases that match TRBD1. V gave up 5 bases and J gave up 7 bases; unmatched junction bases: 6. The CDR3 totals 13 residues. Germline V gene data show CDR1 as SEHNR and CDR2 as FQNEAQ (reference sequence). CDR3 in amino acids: CASSDRGKGEQYF. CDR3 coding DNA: TGTGCCAGCAGCGACAGGGGGAAGGGGGAGCAGTACTTC.

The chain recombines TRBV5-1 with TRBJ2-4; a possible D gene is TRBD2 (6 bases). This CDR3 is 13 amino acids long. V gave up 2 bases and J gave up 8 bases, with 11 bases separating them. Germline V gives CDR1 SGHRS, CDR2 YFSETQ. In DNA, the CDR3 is TGCGCCAGCAGCTTCGGGTCGGGGGACATTCAGTACTTC. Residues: CASSFGSGDIQYF.

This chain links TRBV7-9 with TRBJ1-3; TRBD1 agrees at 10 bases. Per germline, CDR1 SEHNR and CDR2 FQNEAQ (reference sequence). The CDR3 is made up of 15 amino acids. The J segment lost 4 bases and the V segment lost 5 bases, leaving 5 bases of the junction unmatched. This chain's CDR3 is CASSPGQGYGNTIYF. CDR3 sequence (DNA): TGTGCCAGCAGCCCGGGACAGGGGTACGGAAACACCATATATTTT.

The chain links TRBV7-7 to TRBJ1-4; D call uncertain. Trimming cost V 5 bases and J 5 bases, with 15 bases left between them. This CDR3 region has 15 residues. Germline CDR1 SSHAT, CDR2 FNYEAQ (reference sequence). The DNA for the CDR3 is TGTGCCAGCAGCCCTATGGCAGGCCTAAATGAAAAACTGTTTTTT. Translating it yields CASSPMAGLNEKLFF.

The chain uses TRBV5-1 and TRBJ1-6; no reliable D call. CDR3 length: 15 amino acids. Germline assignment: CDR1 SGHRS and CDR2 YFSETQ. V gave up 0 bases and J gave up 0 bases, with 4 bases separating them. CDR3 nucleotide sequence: TGCGCCAGCAGCTTGGACAGCTCCTATAATTCACCCCTCCACTTT. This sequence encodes CASSLDSSYNSPLHF. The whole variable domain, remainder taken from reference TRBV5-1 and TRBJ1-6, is KAGVTQTPRYLIKTRGQQVTLSCSPISGHRSVSWYQQTPGQGLQFLFEYFSETQRNKGNFPGRFSGRQFSNSRSEMNVSTLELGDSALYLCASSLDSSYNSPLHFGNGTRLTVT.

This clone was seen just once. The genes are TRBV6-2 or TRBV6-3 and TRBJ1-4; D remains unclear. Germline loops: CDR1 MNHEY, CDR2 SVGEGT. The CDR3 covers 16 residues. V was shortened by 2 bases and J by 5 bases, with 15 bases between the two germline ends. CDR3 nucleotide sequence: TGTGCCAGCAGTTACCATCTCAGCCGAGGGAATGAAAAACTGTTTTTT. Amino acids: CASSYHLSRGNEKLFF.

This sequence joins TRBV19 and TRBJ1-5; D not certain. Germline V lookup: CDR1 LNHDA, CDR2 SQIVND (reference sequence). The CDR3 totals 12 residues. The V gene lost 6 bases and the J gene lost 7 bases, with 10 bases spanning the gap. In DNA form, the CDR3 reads TGTGCCAGTAGAGAACACCTCCAGCCCCAGCATTTT. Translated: CASREHLQPQHF.

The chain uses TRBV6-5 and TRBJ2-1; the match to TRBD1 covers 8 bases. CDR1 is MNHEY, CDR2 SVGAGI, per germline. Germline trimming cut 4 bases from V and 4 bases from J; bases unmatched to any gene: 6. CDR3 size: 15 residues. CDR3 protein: CASSSDRASYNEQFF. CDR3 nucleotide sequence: TGTGCCAGCAGTTCGGACAGGGCTTCATACAATGAGCAGTTCTTC.

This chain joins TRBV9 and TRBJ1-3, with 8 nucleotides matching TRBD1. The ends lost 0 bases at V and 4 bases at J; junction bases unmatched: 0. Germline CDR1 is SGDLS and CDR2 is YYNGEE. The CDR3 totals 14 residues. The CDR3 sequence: CASSVGDRGNTIYF. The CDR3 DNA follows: TGTGCCAGCAGCGTAGGGGACAGGGGAAACACCATATATTTT.

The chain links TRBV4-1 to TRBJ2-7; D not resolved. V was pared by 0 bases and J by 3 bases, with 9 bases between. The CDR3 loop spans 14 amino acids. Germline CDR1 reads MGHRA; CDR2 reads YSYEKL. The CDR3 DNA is TGCGCCAGCAGCCAAGATTCTAATGTCTACGAGCAGTACTTC. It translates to CASSQDSNVYEQYF.

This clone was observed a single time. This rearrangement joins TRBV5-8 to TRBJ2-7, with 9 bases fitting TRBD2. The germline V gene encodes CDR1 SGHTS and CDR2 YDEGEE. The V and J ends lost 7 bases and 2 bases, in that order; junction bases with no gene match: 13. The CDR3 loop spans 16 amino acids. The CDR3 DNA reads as TGTGCCAGCCGCTGGCCGGGTGCGGGGGGGACCTACGAGCAGTACTTC. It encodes CASRWPGAGGTYEQYF.